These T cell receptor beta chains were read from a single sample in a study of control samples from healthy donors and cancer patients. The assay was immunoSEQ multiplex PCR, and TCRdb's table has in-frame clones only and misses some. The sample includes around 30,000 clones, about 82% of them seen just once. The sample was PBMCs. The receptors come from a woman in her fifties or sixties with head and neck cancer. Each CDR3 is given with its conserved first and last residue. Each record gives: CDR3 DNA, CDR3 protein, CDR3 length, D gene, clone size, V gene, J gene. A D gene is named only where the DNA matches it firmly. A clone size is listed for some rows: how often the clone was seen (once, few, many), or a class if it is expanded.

TGTGCCAGCAGCTTAGGACAGGGGTTAAAAAACATTCAGTACTTC,CASSLGQGLKNIQYF,15,TRBD1,NA,TRBV7-9,TRBJ2-4
TGCAGCGTGGGACTAGCGGGGAGCACAGATACGCAGTATTTT,CSVGLAGSTDTQYF,14,TRBD2,few,TRBV29-1,TRBJ2-3
TGTGCCAGCAGCTCAAGAAGACTAGCCCGTCAAGAGACCCAGTACTTC,CASSSRRLARQETQYF,16,TRBD2,NA,TRBV7-2,TRBJ2-5
TGTGCCACCAGCAGAGAAAAGGGGAACACTGAAGCTTTCTTT,CATSREKGNTEAFF,14,NA,NA,TRBV15,TRBJ1-1
TGTGCCAGCAGGCCGACAGGGGCTTATGATACGCAGTATTTT,CASRPTGAYDTQYF,14,TRBD1,NA,TRBV2,TRBJ2-3
TGTGCCAGCAGCCCAACAGGGGGGTCTGGAAACACCATATATTTT,CASSPTGGSGNTIYF,15,TRBD1,NA,TRBV3-1/TRBV3-2,TRBJ1-3
TGTGCCAGCAGCCCCCTAGCGGGGCCGCTTAGCAATCAGCCCCAGCATTTT,CASSPLAGPLSNQPQHF,17,NA,NA,TRBV11-2,TRBJ1-5
TGTGCCAGCATTGAGGGGCTGGGGAGAACCGGGGAGCTGTTTTTT,CASIEGLGRTGELFF,15,NA,NA,TRBV2,TRBJ2-2
TGTGCCAGCAGCCTGGGACTAGCGGGAGTCTACGAGCAGTACTTC,CASSLGLAGVYEQYF,15,TRBD2,NA,TRBV6-1,TRBJ2-7
TGTGCCAGCAGCTTGGGTGGAGGGGGAAGGGGATATGGCTACACCTTC,CASSLGGGGRGYGYTF,16,NA,NA,TRBV5-4,TRBJ1-2
TGCGCCAGCAGGCCTGTCGGGGCACGCGAAGCTTTCTTT,CASRPVGAREAFF,13,NA,once,TRBV5-1,TRBJ1-1
TGTGCCAGCAGCTTATGGACATCGAACACCGGGGAGCTGTTTTTT,CASSLWTSNTGELFF,15,NA,NA,TRBV7-2,TRBJ2-2
TGCGCCAGCAGCTTGGAGGGGGGGGCGAGGAACACTGAAGCTTTCTTT,CASSLEGGARNTEAFF,16,NA,NA,TRBV5-1,TRBJ1-1
TGCGCCAGCAGCCCACTTCACCCCGGGCTTAGCAATCAGCCCCAGCATTTT,CASSPLHPGLSNQPQHF,17,NA,NA,TRBV4-1,TRBJ1-5
TGCAGCGTTCCTCTCCGGGACCGGGCTAACTATGGCTACACCTTC,CSVPLRDRANYGYTF,15,NA,NA,TRBV29-1,TRBJ1-2
TGTGCCAGCAGCTGGGGGTCGACAGGGGGCACTGAAGCTTTCTTT,CASSWGSTGGTEAFF,15,TRBD1,NA,TRBV5-6,TRBJ1-1
TGTGCCAGCAGCGTCCTAGTCAATCAAATCGGCACAGATACGCAGTATTTT,CASSVLVNQIGTDTQYF,17,NA,NA,TRBV9,TRBJ2-3
TGCGCCAGCGGCCCACAGGGGGCGGGTGAAAAACTGTTTTTT,CASGPQGAGEKLFF,14,TRBD1,NA,TRBV5-1,TRBJ1-4
TGTGCCAGCAGCCAGAGGGGACCCAGATGGGATGGCTACACCTTC,CASSQRGPRWDGYTF,15,NA,once,TRBV14,TRBJ1-2
TGCAGCGTTGGGGAAGTATACGAGCAGTACTTC,CSVGEVYEQYF,11,NA,NA,TRBV29-1,TRBJ2-7
TGTGCCAGCAGTCAAACTACCGGACAGGGGGAGCAGTTCTTC,CASSQTTGQGEQFF,14,TRBD1,NA,TRBV6-2/TRBV6-3,TRBJ2-1
TGTGCCAGCAGCGTCGGACAGGGGGTGGGACAAGAGACCCAGTACTTC,CASSVGQGVGQETQYF,16,TRBD1,NA,TRBV9,TRBJ2-5
TGTGCCAGCAGCCTGGGGCGAGAAAATGAGCAGTTCTTC,CASSLGRENEQFF,13,NA,NA,TRBV7-2,TRBJ2-1
TGTGCCAGTAGCCGGGACAGGGCTCAGCCCCAGCATTTT,CASSRDRAQPQHF,13,TRBD1,NA,TRBV19,TRBJ1-5
TGCGCCAGCAGTCCTAGGACAGCTGGAAACACCATATATTTT,CASSPRTAGNTIYF,14,NA,NA,TRBV5-1,TRBJ1-3
TGTGCCAGCAGTCCAACAGGGGGCGCGGGTTATGGCTACACCTTC,CASSPTGGAGYGYTF,15,TRBD1,NA,TRBV7-3,TRBJ1-2
TGTGCCAGCAGCCAAGAAAACAGCGGCCGATCTGGAAACACCATATATTTT,CASSQENSGRSGNTIYF,17,NA,once,TRBV4-2,TRBJ1-3
TGCGCCAGCAGACCCTCCACGGGCGGGGAGCTGTTTTTT,CASRPSTGGELFF,13,NA,NA,TRBV5-1,TRBJ2-2
TGTGCCAGCAGCTTATTGGACGGTACCTTGAACACTGAAGCTTTCTTT,CASSLLDGTLNTEAFF,16,NA,few,TRBV7-9,TRBJ1-1
TGTGCCAGCAGCCCCCGGCTAGGGAACACCATATATTTT,CASSPRLGNTIYF,13,NA,NA,TRBV5-4,TRBJ1-3
TGCGCCAGCAGCCAAGATAATCAATTCGGCACAGATACGCAGTATTTT,CASSQDNQFGTDTQYF,16,NA,NA,TRBV4-3,TRBJ2-3
TGTGCCACCTCTCGGGACGGATCATCTGGAAACACCATATATTTT,CATSRDGSSGNTIYF,15,NA,few,TRBV5-4,TRBJ1-3
TGCGCCAGCAGGAAGTGGCAGCTAGAGACCCAGTACTTC,CASRKWQLETQYF,13,NA,NA,TRBV5-1,TRBJ2-5
TGTGCCAGCAGCTTATCCGGACTAGCGGGGAGCTACGAGCAGTACTTC,CASSLSGLAGSYEQYF,16,TRBD2,NA,TRBV11-2,TRBJ2-7
TGTGCCAGCAGCGAAGGGACCTTAGACGGAGGCGAGCAGTACTTC,CASSEGTLDGGEQYF,15,NA,NA,TRBV9,TRBJ2-7
TGTGCCAGCAGCCCGAGGACTAGCGGGAGGAGCGGGGAGCTGTTTTTT,CASSPRTSGRSGELFF,16,TRBD2,NA,TRBV7-3,TRBJ2-2
TGTGCCAGCAGTTTACAGCCTAGCGGGGGATACGAGCAGTACTTC,CASSLQPSGGYEQYF,15,TRBD2,NA,TRBV28,TRBJ2-7